One and the same sample provided the 10 T cell receptor beta chains below, sequenced in a study of T cell responses to AZD1222 COVID-19 vaccine. The assay was immunoSEQ multiplex PCR, and TCRdb's table has in-frame clones only and misses some. The sample has approximately 110,000 clones; under 85% are singletons. Sequenced material: peripheral blood, taken on day 0 of AZD1222 vaccination. The receptors were sampled from an adult in good health.

This clone was counted once. The V call is TRBV6-1, the J call TRBJ2-2, with 8 bases aligning to TRBD1. Germline trimming cut 2 bases from V and 5 bases from J; bases unmatched to any gene: 10. From germline, CDR1 is MNHNS and CDR2 SASEGT. This CDR3 is 17 amino acids long. The CDR3 sequence: CASSESMQGAWTGELFF. CDR3 bases: TGTGCCAGCAGTGAAAGCATGCAGGGGGCTTGGACCGGGGAGCTGTTTTTT.

The J gene is TRBJ2-7, the V gene TRBV11-2; D may correspond to TRBD1 or TRBD2 (5 bases each). The CDR3 spans 13 residues. The germline V gene has CDR1 SGHAT and CDR2 FQNNGV. The germline V and J ends were trimmed by 8 bases and 3 bases, with 14 bases remaining between them. CDR3 in amino acids: CASRGAEIYEQYF. In DNA form, the CDR3 reads TGTGCCAGCCGAGGGGCAGAAATCTACGAGCAGTACTTC.

The chain combines TRBV20-1 with TRBJ1-2, with D perhaps matching TRBD1 (5 bases). The V gene's germline CDR1 is DFQATT and CDR2 SNEGSKA (reference sequence). With 3 bases removed from V and 4 bases from J, the gap between germline ends came to 12 bases. CDR3 size: 13 residues. The CDR3 sequence: CSASMGGFYGYTF. Written as DNA, the CDR3 is TGCAGTGCTAGTATGGGGGGGTTCTATGGCTACACCTTC.

This sequence joins TRBV28 and TRBJ2-5; D is possibly TRBD2 (5 bases). The CDR3 extends over 12 amino acids. CDR1 is MDHEN and CDR2 is SYDVKM in the germline V gene. V dropped 6 bases and J dropped 11 bases, with 16 bases sitting between them. The CDR3 sequence is CASSSRFRGQYF. The CDR3 coding sequence is TGTGCCAGCAGCTCCCGTTTTAGAGGGCAGTACTTC.

This clone was seen more than once but under ten times. The chain couples TRBV5-4 to TRBJ2-2; weak D call: TRBD2 (6 bases). There are 15 residues in the CDR3. Germline V gene data show CDR1 as SGHNT and CDR2 as YYREEE (reference sequence). V gave up 2 bases and J gave up 5 bases, with 13 bases separating them. The CDR3 here is CASSFDFGGTGELFF. The CDR3 nucleotides are TGTGCCAGCAGCTTTGATTTTGGGGGGACCGGGGAGCTGTTTTTT.

This clone appeared a single time. The rearrangement uses TRBV27 and TRBJ1-5; tentatively, D is TRBD1 (5 bases). This CDR3 is 14 amino acids long. Looked up from germline, CDR1 is MNHEY and CDR2 is SMNVEV (reference sequence). The V end was cut by 5 bases, the J end by 0 bases, with 8 bases between. CDR3 residues: CASSGGLSNQPQHF. CDR3 in DNA: TGTGCCAGCAGTGGGGGACTTAGCAATCAGCCCCAGCATTTT.

The V gene is TRBV5-4, the J gene TRBJ2-6; D gene ambiguous. The ends were cut back, 4 bases at V and 2 bases at J, with 10 bases in the middle. CDR1 SGHNT and CDR2 YYREEE come from the germline V gene (reference sequence). This CDR3 has 15 amino acids. The CDR3 DNA follows: TGTGCCAGCAGCCTTGACTTAACTGGGGCCAACGTCCTGACTTTC. Protein sequence: CASSLDLTGANVLTF. Complete variable domain (other parts from reference TRBV5-4 and TRBJ2-6): ETGVTQSPTHLIKTRGQQVTLRCSSQSGHNTVSWYQQALGQGPQFIFQYYREEENGRGNFPPRFSGLQFPNYSSELNVNALELDDSALYLCASSLDLTGANVLTFGAGSRLTVL.

The chain recombines TRBV4-1 with TRBJ2-4; the D call may be TRBD1 or TRBD2 (5 bases each). Germline V gives CDR1 MGHRA, CDR2 YSYEKL. The V end lost 1 base, the J end lost 0 bases, and 7 bases lay between the germline ends. This CDR3 comprises 15 residues. The CDR3 DNA reads as TGCGCCAGCAGCCAAGTTGGGGGAGCCAAAAACATTCAGTACTTC. Amino acids: CASSQVGGAKNIQYF.

This rearrangement joins TRBV25-1 to TRBJ1-1; D gene uncertain. The CDR3 runs to 12 residues. V lost 8 bases to trimming and J lost 3 bases, with 10 bases between them. The germline V gene encodes CDR1 MGHDK and CDR2 SYGVNS. CDR3 sequence reads: CASGFSHTEAFF. The DNA for the CDR3 is TGTGCCAGCGGTTTCTCTCACACTGAAGCTTTCTTT. The whole variable domain, remainder taken from reference TRBV25-1 and TRBJ1-1, is EADIYQTPRYLVIGTGKKITLECSQTMGHDKMYWYQQDPGMELHLIHYSYGVNSTEKGDLSSESTVSRIRTEHFPLTLESARPSHTSQYLCASGFSHTEAFFGQGTRLTVV.

This chain joins TRBV7-9 and TRBJ1-2; 7 bases align to TRBD1. The CDR3 runs to 18 residues. V was pared by 4 bases and J by 2 bases, with 16 bases of the junction left unmatched. Germline V gene data show CDR1 as SEHNR and CDR2 as FQNEAQ (reference sequence). CDR3: CASSSGLRTGTLNYGYTF. The CDR3, as DNA: TGTGCCAGCAGCTCGGGCCTACGGACAGGCACTTTGAACTATGGCTACACCTTC. Full variable domain (missing parts from reference TRBV7-9 and TRBJ1-2): DTGVSQNPRHKITKRGQNVTFRCDPISEHNRLYWYRQTLGQGPEFLTYFQNEAQLEKSRLLSDRFSAERPKGSFSTLEIQRTEQGDSAMYLCASSSGLRTGTLNYGYTFGSGTRLTVV.